This entry lists 19 T cell receptor beta chains sequenced from one sample in a study of response to subunit inactivated influenza vaccine. TCRdb called the RT-PCR reads again in MiXCR, with one record for every CDR3 protein. In the table there are some 640,000 distinct CDR3 sequences, over 11% of which are singletons. Material: PBMCs from blood, obtained roughly 2 weeks before vaccination. The source is a man in his fifties who received an inactivated influenza vaccine.

About this clonotype: Germline is not matched at one junction end, which may reflect a read error. J is TRBJ2-1 and V is TRBV27; no firm D call. The CDR3 runs to 14 residues. Germline V gene sequence: CDR1 MNHEY, CDR2 SMNVEV (reference sequence). The CDR3 DNA sequence: TGTGCCAGCAGTTTATCGAGCAGCCACAATGAGCAGTCCTTC. This codes for CASSLSSSHNEQSF.

This chain connects TRBV20-1 to TRBJ2-7; 11 bases align to TRBD2. The V segment lost 3 bases and the J segment 2 bases; nucleotides outside the gene matches: 9. CDR1 and CDR2 from the germline V gene are DFQATT and SNEGSKA (reference sequence). The CDR3 runs 16 residues. The CDR3 spells CSARPGLAGFTYEQYF. CDR3 sequence (DNA): TGCAGTGCTAGGCCCGGACTAGCGGGTTTTACCTACGAGCAGTACTTC.

This clonotype was recorded a few times. The chain combines TRBV5-5 with TRBJ2-3, with D hard to call. Per the germline V gene, CDR1 is SGHKS and CDR2 is YYEKEE (reference sequence). Trimming took off 0 bases at V and 0 bases at J, with 11 bases between the two ends. This CDR3 region has 16 residues. CDR3 sequence: CASSLAVRISTDTQYF. The DNA for the CDR3 is TGTGCCAGCAGCTTGGCTGTTCGGATAAGCACAGATACGCAGTATTTT. The variable domain in full, with the rest retrieved from reference TRBV5-5 and TRBJ2-3, is DAGVTQSPTHLIKTRGQQVTLRCSPISGHKSVSWYQQVLGQGPQFIFQYYEKEERGRGNFPDRFSARQFPNYSSELNVNALLLGDSALYLCASSLAVRISTDTQYFGPGTRLTVL.

This clonotype was counted only a few times. The CDR3 reads CTAARDSGSPLHF. The CDR3 DNA reads TGCACCGCGGCCAGGGACAGTGGTTCACCCCTCCACTTT. The V and J genes are TRBV20-1 and TRBJ1-6; 7 nucleotides match TRBD1. The CDR3 totals 13 residues. CDR1 and CDR2 (germline): DFQATT, SNEGSKA (reference sequence).

The sample holds a few counts of this clonotype. The chain uses TRBV19 and TRBJ1-5; the D gene is possibly TRBD1 (5 bases). The CDR3 loop spans 12 amino acids. V gave up 6 bases and J gave up 5 bases, with 8 bases separating them. CDR1 is LNHDA, CDR2 SQIVND, per germline (reference sequence). CDR3 region: CASSREHQPQHF. The CDR3 DNA sequence: TGTGCCAGTAGCAGGGAACATCAGCCCCAGCATTTT.

This clonotype was found a few times. The CDR3 bases are TGCAGTGTCCTTTCCGGGACAGTGGCTTTCTTT. This sequence encodes CSVLSGTVAFF. This rearrangement joins TRBV20-1 to TRBJ1-1; 7 bases align to TRBD1. This CDR3 spans 11 amino acids. With 7 bases clipped from V and 11 bases from J, the junction kept 10 bases outside the gene matches. Germline-derived CDR1 and CDR2 are DFQATT and SNEGSKA (reference sequence).

The table lists this clonotype with many counts. The chain uses TRBV5-1 and TRBJ1-1; D call uncertain. CDR1 SGHRS and CDR2 YFSETQ come from the germline V gene. The CDR3 has 13 residues. V was pared by 4 bases and J by 9 bases, with 16 bases between. CDR3 amino acids: CASSLEERSKAFF. The CDR3 DNA reads as TGCGCCAGCAGCCTGGAGGAGAGGAGCAAAGCTTTCTTT.

The rearrangement links TRBV2 to TRBJ1-2; D is perhaps TRBD1 (6 bases). Trimming took 7 bases from V and 4 from J, leaving 19 bases between them. The CDR3 spans 15 residues. Germline V gene data show CDR1 as SNHLY and CDR2 as FYNNEI. The CDR3 is CASNADSRWGYGYTF. For the CDR3, the DNA is TGTGCCAGCAACGCGGACAGCCGCTGGGGCTATGGCTACACCTTC.

This chain connects TRBV5-1 to TRBJ2-5, with D uncertain. This CDR3 contains 16 residues. Trimming removed 1 base from V and 1 base from J, with 14 bases in between. Germline-derived CDR1 and CDR2 are SGHRS and YFSETQ. The chain's CDR3 is CASSLNPQIGQETQYF. As DNA, the CDR3 is TGCGCCAGCAGCTTGAACCCACAGATAGGCCAAGAGACCCAGTACTTC.

The chain couples TRBV5-4 to TRBJ2-5; D is unclear. The germline gives CDR1 SGHNT, CDR2 YYREEE (reference sequence). V was clipped by 0 bases and J by 5 bases, with 8 bases between them. The CDR3 length is 13 residues. The CDR3 is CASSLVGAETQYF. As DNA, the CDR3 is TGTGCCAGCAGCTTGGTGGGCGCCGAGACCCAGTACTTC. The full variable domain, its missing parts supplied by reference TRBV5-4 and TRBJ2-5, is ETGVTQSPTHLIKTRGQQVTLRCSSQSGHNTVSWYQQALGQGPQFIFQYYREEENGRGNFPPRFSGLQFPNYSSELNVNALELDDSALYLCASSLVGAETQYFGPGTRLLVL.

The CDR3 loop reads CASSAGLGVYEQYF. As DNA, the CDR3 is TGCGCCAGCAGCGCGGGTCTGGGGGTCTACGAGCAGTACTTC. The rearrangement uses TRBV5-1 and TRBJ2-7, with D perhaps being TRBD1 or TRBD2 (5 bases each). The CDR3 is 14 residues long. Germline CDR1 reads SGHRS; CDR2 reads YFSETQ. V dropped 4 bases and J dropped 3 bases, with 14 bases sitting between them. The variable domain in full, completed from reference TRBV5-1 and TRBJ2-7, reads KAGVTQTPRYLIKTRGQQVTLSCSPISGHRSVSWYQQTPGQGLQFLFEYFSETQRNKGNFPGRFSGRQFSNSRSEMNVSTLELGDSALYLCASSAGLGVYEQYFGPGTRLTVT.

This chain uses TRBV15 with TRBJ2-4; 10 bases are a match to TRBD2. Germline trimming cut 7 bases from V and 3 bases from J; bases unmatched to any gene: 9. Germline loops: CDR1 LNHNV, CDR2 YYDKDF (reference sequence). CDR3 size: 16 residues. In DNA, the CDR3 is TGTGCCACCAACCTTATAGCGGGAGGTATCAAAAACATTCAGTACTTC. Encoded protein: CATNLIAGGIKNIQYF.

This clonotype was counted only a few times. The chain links TRBV20-1 to TRBJ2-1; 11 positions match TRBD2. The CDR3 covers 14 residues. After removal of 4 bases from V and 6 bases from J, the junction contained 5 bases not matched to a gene. Per the germline V gene, CDR1 is DFQATT and CDR2 is SNEGSKA (reference sequence). The CDR3 loop is CSANSGRAANEQFF. The CDR3 bases are TGCAGTGCTAATAGCGGGAGGGCCGCCAATGAGCAGTTCTTC.

The chain carries TRBV2 and TRBJ1-2, with 8 bases that match TRBD1. The germline V gene has CDR1 SNHLY and CDR2 FYNNEI. The V gene end was trimmed by 10 bases and the J gene end by 6 bases; junction bases not matched to a gene: 16. The CDR3 contains 15 residues. The CDR3 here is CANTLLPGGVDGYTF. CDR3 in DNA: TGTGCCAACACCCTCCTACCAGGGGGCGTCGATGGCTACACCTTC.

The chain joins TRBV28 to TRBJ2-7; D tentatively reads TRBD1 or TRBD2 (5 bases each). The CDR3 contains 13 residues. The V gene's germline CDR1 is MDHEN and CDR2 SYDVKM. The ends were cut back, 3 bases at V and 2 bases at J, with 8 bases in the middle. CDR3 bases: TGTGCCAGCAGTTTTATGGGGGCCTACGAGCAGTACTTC. Its translation is CASSFMGAYEQYF.

This clonotype came up many times. This chain joins TRBV5-1 and TRBJ1-1, with D hard to call. CDR3 length: 11 residues. Germline lookup yields CDR1 SGHRS and CDR2 YFSETQ. The V end was cut by 0 bases, the J end by 3 bases, with 0 bases between. This CDR3 reads CASSLDTEAFF. The CDR3, as DNA: TGCGCCAGCAGCTTGGACACTGAAGCTTTCTTT.

The gene calls are TRBV2 and TRBJ2-1; a possible D gene is TRBD2 (6 bases). V was trimmed by 4 bases and J by 7 bases, leaving 14 bases between them. This CDR3 contains 14 residues. Germline CDR1 reads SNHLY; CDR2 reads FYNNEI. The CDR3 region is CASSGGTTRNEQFF. In DNA, the CDR3 is TGTGCCAGCAGTGGCGGGACCACTCGGAATGAGCAGTTCTTC.

The chain recombines TRBV3-1 with TRBJ2-1; 8 bases map to TRBD1. CDR1 LGHDT and CDR2 YNNKEL come from the germline V gene (reference sequence). With V trimmed by 4 bases and J by 7 bases, 12 bases remained unmatched. The CDR3 runs 16 residues. The CDR3 DNA follows: TGTGCCAGCAGCCGAATTGGCCAGGGGGCTTCGAATGAGCAGTTCTTC. Protein sequence: CASSRIGQGASNEQFF.

The rearrangement joins TRBV29-1 to TRBJ2-7; TRBD1 is a possible D gene (6 bases). In germline, CDR1 is SQVTM, CDR2 ANQGSEA. This CDR3 comprises 15 residues. Between the trimmed V and J ends, which lost 4 bases and 2 bases, there was a span of 18 bases. The CDR3 DNA is TGCAGCGTTGTGACGGGACAAGGTAGGACCTACGAGCAGTACTTC. Residues: CSVVTGQGRTYEQYF.